Listed here are 4 T cell receptor beta chains from one sample, sequenced in a study of vaccination effects on CD4 cells after COVID-19. Data came from immunoSEQ multiplex PCR; TCRdb stores just in-frame clones and leaves some out. The data hold more than 25,000 clones, with around 67% observed a single time. Viral peptide pool expansion of antigen-specific CD4+ T cells preceded sequencing in the ViraFEST assay. Once cultured for roughly nine days, the cells underwent separation to obtain CD4+ T cells. The participants, recipients of two vaccine doses, got either BNT162b2 or mRNA-1273. For these receptors, no antigen is known. This material consisted of CD4+ T cells from PBMCs cultured with HCoV-229E spike peptides, taken after COVID-19 vaccination. These receptors were collected from a human donor who received a COVID-19 vaccine.

Remarks on this clone: At one of its ends the junction is not consistent with the germline gene, which may arise from a read error. The chain is built from TRBV5-8 and TRBJ2-7; D gene ambiguous. This CDR3 region has 11 residues. CDR1 and CDR2 from the germline V gene are SGHTS and YDEGEE. The CDR3 nucleotides read TGTGCCAGCAGCTTGGCTTTTCTTTACAGCTTC. Its protein is CASSLAFLYSF.

The V and J genes are TRBV6-5 and TRBJ1-2; 10 bases agree with TRBD1. Germline CDR1 is MNHEY and CDR2 is SVGAGI. V lost 0 bases to trimming and J lost 5 bases; unmatched junction nucleotides: 3. The CDR3 is 15 amino acids. The CDR3 sequence is CASSYSGQGKYGYTF. For the CDR3, the DNA is TGTGCCAGCAGTTACTCGGGACAGGGGAAATATGGCTACACCTTC.

The CDR3 here is CASSLVRQGLTNEKLFF. The CDR3 coding sequence is TGTGCCAGCAGCTTAGTGCGTCAGGGTTTGACTAATGAAAAACTGTTTTTT. V is TRBV5-6 and J is TRBJ1-4, with D possibly being TRBD1 (5 bases). Trimming pared 2 bases from V and 2 bases from J, leaving 16 bases between. CDR3 length: 17 amino acids. Germline CDR1 is SGHDT and CDR2 is YYEEEE.

The chain uses TRBV5-4 and TRBJ2-3; D gene uncertain. The germline V and J ends were trimmed by 4 bases and 5 bases, with 14 bases remaining between them. Germline CDR1 and CDR2: SGHNT and YYREEE (reference sequence). The CDR3 is 14 amino acids. The CDR3 is CASSAEWRGDTQYF. In DNA, the CDR3 is TGTGCCAGCAGCGCAGAATGGCGAGGAGATACGCAGTATTTT.